This entry lists 27 T cell receptor beta chains sequenced from one sample in a study of CD8 T cells in ankylosing spondylitis. Using its own MiXCR run on the 5' RACE reads, TCRdb lists one record per CDR3 protein. The sample has 250,000 to 400,000 distinct CDR3 sequences, under 14% seen once. Sequencing was performed on blood, either unsorted or a sorted T cell fraction (not recorded which). These receptors were taken from a female donor with ankylosing spondylitis or in good health (not recorded which).

This clonotype was found a few times. This rearrangement joins TRBV7-9 to TRBJ2-1; 14 nucleotides align to TRBD2. Germline CDR1 is SEHNR and CDR2 is FQNEAQ (reference sequence). This CDR3 is built from 13 residues. J gave up 6 bases and V 8 bases, and 0 bases lay outside the gene matches. In nucleotides, the CDR3 is TGTGCCAGCGGACTAGCGGGAGGCAATGAGCAGTTCTTC. Protein product: CASGLAGGNEQFF.

This clonotype was seen at least ten times. The rearrangement uses TRBV10-3 and TRBJ2-1; D possibly corresponds to TRBD2 (5 bases). This CDR3 has 12 amino acids. CDR1 ENHRY and CDR2 SYGVKD come from the germline V gene. V lost 5 bases to trimming and J lost 7 bases, with 9 bases between them. For the CDR3, the DNA is TGTGCCATCAGTACTAGTAGTAATGAGCAGTTCTTC. Its translation is CAISTSSNEQFF.

The rearrangement links TRBV5-1 to TRBJ2-7; possible D gene TRBD1, 6 bases. Germline CDR1 SGHRS, CDR2 YFSETQ. The CDR3 runs to 14 residues. V was clipped by 2 bases and J by 2 bases, with 11 bases between them. In DNA, the CDR3 is TGCGCCAGCAGCTTACAGGGACCGCCCTACGAGCAGTACTTC. Its protein product is CASSLQGPPYEQYF.

This clonotype was seen ten or more times. The rearrangement links TRBV20-1 to TRBJ2-1, with 12 bases that match TRBD2. Trimming cost V 3 bases and J 8 bases; bases outside gene matches: 2. This CDR3 is 13 amino acids long. Germline loops: CDR1 DFQATT, CDR2 SNEGSKA (reference sequence). The CDR3 DNA follows: TGCAGTGCTAGCAGACTAGCGGGGGATGAGCAGTTCTTC. This sequence encodes CSASRLAGDEQFF.

This clonotype has at least ten counts. This sequence joins TRBV12-3 or TRBV12-4 and TRBJ1-2, with D tentatively TRBD1 (5 bases). The CDR3 length is 15 residues. The V end lost 2 bases, the J end lost 5 bases, and 15 bases lay between the germline ends. CDR3 sequence reads: CASSLNRKRGYGYTF. For the CDR3, the DNA is TGTGCCAGCAGTTTAAACAGGAAAAGAGGATATGGCTACACCTTC.

The chain recombines TRBV29-1 with TRBJ2-5; TRBD1 agrees at 7 bases. The junction had 10 bases not matched to a gene; V was cut back by 7 bases and J by 5 bases. This CDR3 has 13 amino acids. CDR1 is SQVTM, CDR2 ANQGSEA, per germline. CDR3 sequence: CSGRQGSRETQYF. The CDR3 DNA is TGCAGCGGAAGACAGGGATCTCGGGAGACCCAGTACTTC. Complete variable domain (other parts from reference TRBV29-1 and TRBJ2-5): SAVISQKPSRDICQRGTSLTIQCQVDSQVTMMFWYRQQPGQSLTLIATANQGSEATYESGFVIDKFPISRPNLTFSTLTVSNMSPEDSSIYLCSGRQGSRETQYFGPGTRLLVL.

This clonotype showed up many times. The V gene is TRBV12-3 or TRBV12-4, the J gene TRBJ2-7, with no clear D. Trimming cost V 5 bases and J 0 bases, with 5 bases left between them. CDR3 length: 12 residues. The CDR3 spells CASSRISYEQYF. As DNA, the CDR3 is TGTGCCAGCAGTCGGATCTCCTACGAGCAGTACTTC.

The V and J genes are TRBV5-1 and TRBJ1-6; weak D call: TRBD1 (5 bases). Trimming took off 0 bases at V and 5 bases at J, with 9 bases between the two ends. The CDR3 runs 15 residues. Germline assignment: CDR1 SGHRS and CDR2 YFSETQ. The CDR3 coding sequence is TGCGCCAGCAGCTTGGAAGGGGCGGATAATTCACCCCTCCACTTT. Residues: CASSLEGADNSPLHF.

V and J are TRBV28 and TRBJ2-3; maybe TRBD1 (5 bases). The CDR3 is 14 residues long. The germline V gene has CDR1 MDHEN and CDR2 SYDVKM. Trimming stripped 6 bases from V and 5 bases from J, with 15 bases between. The CDR3 DNA reads as TGTGCCAGCAGCACCCGGCAGGGCGGAGATACGCAGTATTTT. Protein sequence: CASSTRQGGDTQYF.

This clonotype was observed a handful of times. The chain couples TRBV20-1 to TRBJ2-3; D is undetermined. Per the germline V gene, CDR1 is DFQATT and CDR2 is SNEGSKA (reference sequence). The CDR3 is 12 amino acids. V was cut by 2 bases and J by 0 bases, with 3 bases left in between. The DNA for the CDR3 is TGCAGTGCTAGACTTAGCACAGATACGCAGTATTTT. Its protein product is CSARLSTDTQYF.

This clonotype has ten or more counts. The rearrangement links TRBV20-1 to TRBJ1-2; no clear D gene. The V end lost 4 bases, the J end lost 1 base, and 10 bases lay between the germline ends. Per the germline V gene, CDR1 is DFQATT and CDR2 is SNEGSKA (reference sequence). The CDR3 is made up of 13 amino acids. CDR3 sequence (DNA): TGCAGTGCTAAGTCGGCGGATAACTATGGCTACACCTTC. This translates into CSAKSADNYGYTF.

This clonotype was found many times. The gene calls are TRBV10-3 and TRBJ2-3; TRBD1 is a possible D gene (6 bases). V was pared by 6 bases and J by 3 bases, with 16 bases between. Germline V gene lookup returns CDR1 ENHRY and CDR2 SYGVKD. The CDR3 consists of 15 residues. The DNA of the CDR3 is TGTGCCATCAGCCAGGGGTTGTTTGGGACAGATACGCAGTATTTT. It encodes CAISQGLFGTDTQYF.

This clonotype appeared a few times. This sequence joins TRBV27 and TRBJ1-2; no clear D gene. The CDR3 has 14 amino acids. Per germline, CDR1 MNHEY and CDR2 SMNVEV (reference sequence). The ends were cut back, 5 bases at V and 8 bases at J, with 18 bases in the middle. The CDR3 is CASSQDLGGGGYTF. CDR3 bases: TGTGCCAGCAGTCAAGACCTCGGAGGAGGCGGCTACACCTTC.

The J gene is TRBJ2-1, the V gene TRBV2; TRBD2 aligns across 13 bases. V lost 10 bases to trimming and J lost 2 bases; unmatched junction nucleotides: 17. This CDR3 has 19 residues. Germline loops: CDR1 SNHLY, CDR2 FYNNEI. CDR3 sequence (DNA): TGTGCCATCTGTGTGGGACAGTTACTAGCGGGAGGGACCTACAATGAGCAGTTCTTC. This encodes CAICVGQLLAGGTYNEQFF.

This clonotype was seen only a few times. The rearrangement joins TRBV6-1 to TRBJ2-5; D might be TRBD2 (5 bases). In germline, CDR1 is MNHNS, CDR2 SASEGT. The CDR3 has 14 residues. Trimming stripped 6 bases from V and 1 base from J, with 12 bases between. For the CDR3, the DNA is TGTGCCAGCAGCTCGGGGAGAATCCAAGAGACCCAGTACTTC. Translated, it gives CASSSGRIQETQYF.

This clonotype was seen more than once but under ten times. J is TRBJ1-2 and V is TRBV28; 7 nucleotides align to TRBD1. The CDR3 is made up of 13 amino acids. Trimming at V came to 8 bases and at J to 2 bases, leaving 5 bases not matched to a gene. Per germline, CDR1 MDHEN and CDR2 SYDVKM. The CDR3 loop is CASVRDSNYGYTF. The DNA of the CDR3 is TGTGCCAGCGTACGGGACAGCAACTATGGCTACACCTTC.

This clonotype was detected a few times. J is TRBJ1-2 and V is TRBV5-5; D is unresolved. Germline loops: CDR1 SGHKS, CDR2 YYEKEE (reference sequence). The CDR3 sequence is 16 residues long. The V end lost 0 bases, the J end lost 0 bases, and 12 bases lay between the germline ends. The CDR3 region has the DNA TGTGCCAGCAGCTTGGCCACGGGAATCCCTAACTATGGCTACACCTTC. It is translated as CASSLATGIPNYGYTF.

Many counts were recorded for this clonotype. The CDR3 DNA follows: TGCGCCAGCAGCTTGGTACCGGGGGCCGGAGATACGCAGTATTTT. Translating gives CASSLVPGAGDTQYF. V usage is TRBV5-1 and J usage is TRBJ2-3, with D perhaps TRBD1 or TRBD2 (6 bases each). Germline CDR1 is SGHRS and CDR2 is YFSETQ. Deletions cut 0 bases from V and 5 bases from J, with 13 bases between. The CDR3 totals 15 residues.

Ten or more counts support this clonotype. This sequence joins TRBV7-9 and TRBJ2-3, with TRBD2 matching over 11 bases. The CDR3 has 16 amino acids. The V gene's germline CDR1 is SEHNR and CDR2 FQNEAQ (reference sequence). After removal of 3 bases from V and 2 bases from J, the junction contained 4 bases not matched to a gene. CDR3 sequence (DNA): TGTGCCAGCAGCTTCGCACTAGCGGGAGACACAGATACGCAGTATTTT. Encoded protein: CASSFALAGDTDTQYF.

In this sample, this clonotype turned up many times. The chain carries TRBV21-1 and TRBJ2-3; the D call in the table, TRBD2, was not verified against the DNA. TRBV21-1 is tagged as a pseudogene. The CDR3 has 15 residues. CDR3 coding DNA: TGTGCCAGCAGCAAATTCAGCGGTTTCGCAGATACGCAGTATTTT. Translating it yields CASSKFSGFADTQYF.

In regard to this clonotype: This may arise from a read error, as a much more abundant clone is one base away. The CDR3 region has the DNA TGTGCCAGCAGTGACAGGAGCACTAATAACTATGGCTACCCCTTC. Protein sequence: CASSDRSTNNYGYPF. The genes are TRBV27 and TRBJ1-2; tentatively, D is TRBD1 (6 bases). CDR3 length equals 15 residues. Germline V CDR1 and CDR2: MNHEY, SMNVEV (reference sequence).

This clonotype was recorded many times. The junction and the germline gene differ at one end; a read error may be behind it. The V call is TRBV20-1, the J call TRBJ1-5; D is ambiguous. Germline V gene data show CDR1 as DFQATT and CDR2 as SNEGSKA (reference sequence). This CDR3 comprises 17 residues. In DNA, the CDR3 is TGCTGTGCTAGAGATAGGGTTAGAGGCGGAGGCAATCAGCCCCAGCATTTT. Its protein product is CCARDRVRGGGNQPQHF.

This clonotype was seen many times. This sequence joins TRBV20-1 and TRBJ2-7; TRBD2 matches 13 bases. Germline CDR1 and CDR2: DFQATT and SNEGSKA (reference sequence). The CDR3 consists of 12 residues. CDR3 protein: CSGGLAGNEQYF. The CDR3 bases are TGCAGCGGGGGACTAGCGGGAAACGAGCAGTACTTC.

This clonotype was detected a few times. The V call is TRBV18, the J call TRBJ2-2; maybe TRBD2 (6 bases). This CDR3 spans 20 amino acids. Trimming removed 3 bases at V and 6 bases at J, with 29 bases between. The germline V gene has CDR1 KGHSH and CDR2 LQKENI. The CDR3 loop reads CASSPHAPGVNEESAGELFF. The CDR3 DNA reads TGTGCCAGCTCACCTCACGCACCGGGGGTGAACGAGGAATCGGCCGGGGAGCTGTTTTTT. Filled out from reference TRBV18 and TRBJ2-2, the complete variable domain reads NAGVMQNPRHLVRRRGQEARLRCSPMKGHSHVYWYRQLPEEGLKFMVYLQKENIIDESGMPKERFSAEFPKEGPSILRIQQVVRGDSAAYFCASSPHAPGVNEESAGELFFGEGSRLTVL.

This clonotype was seen many times. CDR3 sequence reads: CASSGGQGGYEQYF. The CDR3 DNA is TGTGCCAGCAGCGGTGGACAGGGCGGCTACGAGCAGTACTTC. The V call is TRBV9, the J call TRBJ2-7; 8 positions match TRBD1. Germline-derived CDR1 and CDR2 are SGDLS and YYNGEE. V trimming: 3 bases; J trimming: 3 bases; junction bases outside the gene matches: 5. CDR3 length: 14 amino acids.

There are many counts of this clonotype. The chain combines TRBV28 with TRBJ1-5; D call uncertain. CDR1 and CDR2 from the germline V gene are MDHEN and SYDVKM. The CDR3 is made up of 15 amino acids. Trimming pared 2 bases from V and 6 bases from J, leaving 14 bases between. CDR3 bases: TGTGCCAGCAGTTTACCGGGCAGACCGGGTCAGCCCCAGCATTTT. Its translation is CASSLPGRPGQPQHF.

V gene TRBV5-6 combines with J gene TRBJ2-5, with D unresolved. Germline V gene data show CDR1 as SGHDT and CDR2 as YYEEEE. Between the trimmed V and J ends, which lost 4 bases and 3 bases, there was a span of 13 bases. This CDR3 has 14 residues. The chain's CDR3 is CASSPSLTEETQYF. As DNA, the CDR3 is TGTGCCAGCAGCCCCTCCCTGACCGAAGAGACCCAGTACTTC.